This is a list of T cell receptor beta chains from one sample in a study of identifying expanded T cells in peripheral blood. The table came from immunoSEQ multiplex PCR; TCRdb's copy has only in-frame clones and leaves some out. The sample includes some 93,000 clones, approximately 88% of them seen just once. Input material: blood. The receptors stem from a person aged 18 to 70 in good health. Each CDR3 is given with its conserved first and last residue. Each record gives: clone size, D gene, V gene, J gene, CDR3 protein, CDR3 DNA. A D gene is named only where the DNA matches it firmly. Clone size appears in some rows only: once, few, many, or a class for an expanded clone.

abundance: .
d_gene: TRBD1
v_gene: TRBV30
j_gene: TRBJ1-1
CDR3aa: CAWSRQGSTEAFF
CDR3nt: TGTGCCTGGAGTCGACAGGGTAGCACTGAAGCTTTCTTT

abundance: .
d_gene: .
v_gene: TRBV6-5
j_gene: TRBJ1-2
CDR3aa: CASSARTGVGGYTF
CDR3nt: TGTGCCAGCAGTGCCCGGACTGGGGTCGGGGGCTACACCTTC

abundance: .
d_gene: TRBD2
v_gene: TRBV5-4
j_gene: TRBJ2-7
CDR3aa: CASSPGLAVYEQYF
CDR3nt: TGTGCCAGCAGCCCAGGACTAGCAGTCTACGAGCAGTACTTC

abundance: once
d_gene: .
v_gene: TRBV2
j_gene: TRBJ2-2
CDR3aa: CASRLDSTNTGELFF
CDR3nt: TGTGCCAGCAGACTCGACTCGACAAACACCGGGGAGCTGTTTTTT

abundance: .
d_gene: TRBD1
v_gene: TRBV4-1
j_gene: TRBJ1-1
CDR3aa: CASTQQGMNTEAFF
CDR3nt: TGCGCCAGCACCCAACAGGGGATGAACACTGAAGCTTTCTTT

abundance: .
d_gene: .
v_gene: TRBV7-9
j_gene: TRBJ1-3
CDR3aa: CASSLVGNRRSSGNTIYF
CDR3nt: TGTGCCAGCAGCTTAGTGGGGAACCGCCGAAGCTCTGGAAACACCATATATTTT

abundance: .
d_gene: .
v_gene: TRBV6-1
j_gene: TRBJ2-3
CDR3aa: CASLRSRTDTQYF
CDR3nt: TGTGCCAGCCTTCGGTCGAGGACAGATACGCAGTATTTT

abundance: .
d_gene: .
v_gene: TRBV20-1
j_gene: TRBJ2-7
CDR3aa: CSASSSYEQYF
CDR3nt: TGCAGTGCTTCTAGCTCCTACGAGCAGTACTTC

abundance: .
d_gene: .
v_gene: TRBV18
j_gene: TRBJ1-6
CDR3aa: CASSPTGQNGNSPLHF
CDR3nt: TGTGCCAGCTCACCAACCGGACAGAATGGAAATTCACCCCTCCACTTT

abundance: once
d_gene: .
v_gene: TRBV21-1
j_gene: TRBJ2-7
CDR3aa: CASSNGTSAYEQYF
CDR3nt: TGTGCCAGCAGCAACGGGACTAGCGCCTACGAGCAGTACTTC

abundance: .
d_gene: .
v_gene: TRBV21-1
j_gene: TRBJ1-2
CDR3aa: CASSSGGGGYTF
CDR3nt: TGTGCCAGCAGCTCGGGGGGAGGAGGCTACACCTTC

abundance: .
d_gene: .
v_gene: TRBV11-3
j_gene: TRBJ1-2
CDR3aa: CASSLAPADIYGYTF
CDR3nt: TGTGCCAGCAGCTTAGCCCCGGCGGATATCTATGGCTACACCTTC

abundance: .
d_gene: .
v_gene: TRBV18
j_gene: TRBJ1-1
CDR3aa: CASSPEVTNTEAFF
CDR3nt: TGTGCCAGCTCACCAGAGGTCACGAACACTGAAGCTTTCTTT

abundance: .
d_gene: .
v_gene: TRBV7-9
j_gene: TRBJ2-3
CDR3aa: CASSITGGGTDTQYF
CDR3nt: TGTGCCAGCAGCATTACAGGGGGGGGAACAGATACGCAGTATTTT

abundance: .
d_gene: .
v_gene: TRBV21-1
j_gene: TRBJ1-5
CDR3aa: CASSKPRTDLSNQPQHF
CDR3nt: TGTGCCAGCAGCAAGCCAAGGACAGACCTTAGCAATCAGCCCCAGCATTTT

abundance: .
d_gene: .
v_gene: TRBV7-2
j_gene: TRBJ2-1
CDR3aa: CASRNSPTRGSSYNEQFF
CDR3nt: TGTGCCAGCAGAAACTCACCGACTAGGGGTAGCTCCTACAATGAGCAGTTCTTC

abundance: .
d_gene: TRBD1
v_gene: TRBV6-4
j_gene: TRBJ1-1
CDR3aa: CASSSQAGGVGAFF
CDR3nt: TGTGCCAGCAGTTCCCAGGCAGGGGGCGTGGGAGCTTTCTTT

abundance: once
d_gene: .
v_gene: TRBV11-2
j_gene: TRBJ2-7
CDR3aa: CASSLDQDEQYF
CDR3nt: TGTGCCAGCAGCTTAGACCAGGACGAGCAGTACTTC

abundance: .
d_gene: .
v_gene: TRBV6-6
j_gene: TRBJ1-2
CDR3aa: CASSLTQPGYTF
CDR3nt: TGTGCCAGCAGCCTGACCCAGCCTGGCTACACCTTC

abundance: .
d_gene: .
v_gene: TRBV5-5
j_gene: TRBJ2-6
CDR3aa: CASSTGISGANVLTF
CDR3nt: TGTGCCAGCAGTACGGGGATCTCTGGGGCCAACGTCCTGACTTTC

abundance: .
d_gene: .
v_gene: TRBV5-1
j_gene: TRBJ1-2
CDR3aa: CASSPGYGGPNYGYTF
CDR3nt: TGCGCCAGCAGCCCTGGATATGGGGGCCCTAACTATGGCTACACCTTC

abundance: .
d_gene: .
v_gene: TRBV19
j_gene: TRBJ2-1
CDR3aa: CATGGLSGDNEQFF
CDR3nt: TGTGCCACCGGGGGCTTGTCAGGGGACAATGAGCAGTTCTTC

abundance: few
d_gene: .
v_gene: TRBV5-1
j_gene: TRBJ2-2
CDR3aa: CASSLAGYNTGELFF
CDR3nt: TGCGCCAGCAGCTTGGCAGGGTATAACACCGGGGAGCTGTTTTTT

abundance: once
d_gene: .
v_gene: TRBV11-3
j_gene: TRBJ2-5
CDR3aa: CASSLDQSPETQYF
CDR3nt: TGTGCCAGCAGCTTAGATCAAAGCCCAGAGACCCAGTACTTC

abundance: .
d_gene: .
v_gene: TRBV7-2
j_gene: TRBJ2-1
CDR3aa: CASSRGNEQFF
CDR3nt: TGTGCCAGCAGCCGGGGCAATGAGCAGTTCTTC

abundance: .
d_gene: TRBD1
v_gene: TRBV6-8
j_gene: TRBJ2-7
CDR3aa: CASSYQSRDRGPEEIYEQYF
CDR3nt: TGTGCCAGCAGTTACCAAAGCCGGGACAGGGGGCCAGAAGAGATCTACGAGCAGTACTTC

abundance: .
d_gene: TRBD2
v_gene: TRBV19
j_gene: TRBJ2-2
CDR3aa: CASKSFVGTSGRAGTGELFF
CDR3nt: TGTGCCAGTAAAAGCTTTGTAGGGACTAGCGGGAGGGCCGGGACCGGGGAGCTGTTTTTT

abundance: once
d_gene: TRBD2
v_gene: TRBV6-5
j_gene: TRBJ2-3
CDR3aa: CASSSRGGTSTDTQYF
CDR3nt: TGTGCCAGCAGTTCCCGGGGAGGGACTAGCACAGATACGCAGTATTTT

abundance: .
d_gene: .
v_gene: TRBV11-2
j_gene: TRBJ1-2
CDR3aa: CASSLGHPNYGYTF
CDR3nt: TGTGCCAGCAGCTTAGGCCATCCTAACTATGGCTACACCTTC

abundance: .
d_gene: TRBD1
v_gene: TRBV19
j_gene: TRBJ1-1
CDR3aa: CASSTIQGVNTEAFF
CDR3nt: TGTGCCAGTAGTACTATACAGGGGGTGAACACTGAAGCTTTCTTT

abundance: .
d_gene: TRBD2
v_gene: TRBV7-2
j_gene: TRBJ2-2
CDR3aa: CASSLRLAGVGWTGELFF
CDR3nt: TGTGCCAGCAGCCTAAGACTAGCGGGAGTTGGCTGGACCGGGGAGCTGTTTTTT

abundance: .
d_gene: TRBD1
v_gene: TRBV7-9
j_gene: TRBJ2-3
CDR3aa: CASSLGQGPRDTQYF
CDR3nt: TGTGCCAGCAGCCTAGGACAGGGCCCTCGGGATACGCAGTATTTT

abundance: .
d_gene: TRBD1
v_gene: TRBV5-6
j_gene: TRBJ2-5
CDR3aa: CASAGDSQETQYF
CDR3nt: TGTGCCAGCGCCGGGGACAGCCAAGAGACCCAGTACTTC

abundance: .
d_gene: TRBD2
v_gene: TRBV11-3
j_gene: TRBJ2-3
CDR3aa: CASSSGTSGWFDTQYF
CDR3nt: TGTGCCAGCAGCTCTGGGACTAGCGGGTGGTTTGATACGCAGTATTTT

abundance: .
d_gene: .
v_gene: TRBV19
j_gene: TRBJ1-1
CDR3aa: CASSTPDRPYTEAFF
CDR3nt: TGTGCCAGTAGTACTCCGGACAGACCCTACACTGAAGCTTTCTTT

abundance: .
d_gene: .
v_gene: TRBV5-6
j_gene: TRBJ2-1
CDR3aa: CASSLSGGSPNEQFF
CDR3nt: TGTGCCAGCAGCTTGTCGGGTGGCAGCCCCAATGAGCAGTTCTTC

abundance: .
d_gene: TRBD1
v_gene: TRBV5-5
j_gene: TRBJ1-2
CDR3aa: CASSLRTGGHGYTF
CDR3nt: TGTGCCAGCAGCTTAAGGACAGGGGGACATGGCTACACCTTC

abundance: .
d_gene: TRBD2
v_gene: TRBV10-3
j_gene: TRBJ2-3
CDR3aa: CAISGERGSTDTQYF
CDR3nt: TGTGCCATCAGTGGAGAGCGGGGTAGCACAGATACGCAGTATTTT

abundance: .
d_gene: .
v_gene: TRBV10-2
j_gene: TRBJ1-3
CDR3aa: CASSEMAGPGNTIYF
CDR3nt: TGCGCCAGCAGTGAGATGGCAGGCCCTGGAAACACCATATATTTT

abundance: .
d_gene: TRBD2
v_gene: TRBV5-8
j_gene: TRBJ2-7
CDR3aa: CASRKAGAYEQYF
CDR3nt: TGTGCCAGCAGGAAAGCGGGAGCATACGAGCAGTACTTC

abundance: .
d_gene: .
v_gene: TRBV2
j_gene: TRBJ2-2
CDR3aa: CASSWGPSRTGELFF
CDR3nt: TGTGCCAGTTCTTGGGGCCCCTCTCGTACCGGGGAGCTGTTTTTT

abundance: .
d_gene: .
v_gene: TRBV5-1
j_gene: TRBJ2-7
CDR3aa: CASSLVPTVVDEQYF
CDR3nt: TGCGCCAGCAGCTTGGTTCCGACAGTCGTGGACGAGCAGTACTTC

abundance: .
d_gene: TRBD1
v_gene: TRBV30
j_gene: TRBJ1-3
CDR3aa: CAWSSWRTGGVGNTIYF
CDR3nt: TGTGCCTGGAGTTCTTGGCGGACAGGGGGTGTCGGAAACACCATATATTTT

abundance: .
d_gene: .
v_gene: TRBV21-1
j_gene: TRBJ1-1
CDR3aa: CASSTDRPMNTEAFF
CDR3nt: TGTGCCAGCAGCACTGACAGGCCCATGAACACTGAAGCTTTCTTT

abundance: .
d_gene: .
v_gene: TRBV4-1
j_gene: TRBJ2-1
CDR3aa: CASSQAHTLAKQGGAYNEQFF
CDR3nt: TGCGCCAGCAGCCAAGCGCATACACTAGCGAAACAAGGGGGCGCCTACAATGAGCAGTTCTTC

abundance: .
d_gene: .
v_gene: TRBV5-1
j_gene: TRBJ2-1
CDR3aa: CASSFGTPYNEQFF
CDR3nt: TGCGCCAGCAGCTTCGGGACTCCATACAATGAGCAGTTCTTC

abundance: .
d_gene: TRBD1
v_gene: TRBV5-1
j_gene: TRBJ2-7
CDR3aa: CASSPQGGQGGEQYF
CDR3nt: TGCGCCAGCAGCCCTCAGGGGGGACAGGGCGGCGAGCAGTACTTC

abundance: .
d_gene: .
v_gene: TRBV19
j_gene: TRBJ1-1
CDR3aa: CASSIQRGTEAFF
CDR3nt: TGTGCCAGTAGTATCCAAAGGGGCACTGAAGCTTTCTTT

abundance: .
d_gene: .
v_gene: TRBV2
j_gene: TRBJ2-7
CDR3aa: CASKREGTTYEQYF
CDR3nt: TGTGCCAGCAAACGCGAGGGGACAACCTACGAGCAGTACTTC

abundance: .
d_gene: .
v_gene: TRBV6-1
j_gene: TRBJ2-3
CDR3aa: CASSEAEAISTQYF
CDR3nt: TGTGCCAGCAGTGAAGCGGAGGCGATCAGTACGCAGTATTTT

abundance: .
d_gene: TRBD1
v_gene: TRBV5-6
j_gene: TRBJ1-5
CDR3aa: CASSLGQGGQPQHF
CDR3nt: TGTGCCAGCAGCTTAGGACAGGGTGGTCAGCCCCAGCATTTT

abundance: .
d_gene: .
v_gene: TRBV5-1
j_gene: TRBJ1-1
CDR3aa: CASSWQGSKNTEAFF
CDR3nt: TGCGCCAGCAGCTGGCAGGGAAGTAAGAACACTGAAGCTTTCTTT

abundance: .
d_gene: .
v_gene: TRBV7-7
j_gene: TRBJ2-2
CDR3aa: CASSLNGNTGELFF
CDR3nt: TGTGCCAGCAGCTTGAACGGGAACACCGGGGAGCTGTTTTTT

abundance: .
d_gene: .
v_gene: TRBV6-6
j_gene: TRBJ1-1
CDR3aa: CASRTPELDTEAFF
CDR3nt: TGTGCCAGCAGAACACCCGAATTGGACACTGAAGCTTTCTTT

abundance: .
d_gene: TRBD1
v_gene: TRBV4-2
j_gene: TRBJ1-3
CDR3aa: CASSPRTGAGNTIYF
CDR3nt: TGTGCCAGCAGCCCCCGAACAGGGGCCGGAAACACCATATATTTT

abundance: few
d_gene: .
v_gene: TRBV4-2
j_gene: TRBJ2-1
CDR3aa: CASSQDMTELAYNEQFF
CDR3nt: TGTGCCAGCAGCCAAGATATGACCGAGCTCGCCTACAATGAGCAGTTCTTC

abundance: .
d_gene: TRBD2
v_gene: TRBV5-6
j_gene: TRBJ2-7
CDR3aa: CASSRGLAYEQYF
CDR3nt: TGTGCCAGCAGCCGCGGACTAGCTTACGAGCAGTACTTC